The T cell receptor (beta chain) under discussion was sequenced for a study of blood T cell repertoires in COVID-19. Across the whole study: In each case, the material was cDNA or gDNA derived from T cells, B-cell-depleted T cells, or PBMCs.

Per the original data handling: Cell counts per sample came from amplifying reference gene primers. Clones were read by immunoSEQ multiplex PCR, and TCRdb kept only the in-frame ones, dropping some. V and J calls and clone size are given by that table; D and trimming were obtained from the DNA. Counted here are approximately 25,000 clones, 65% to 80% occurring once; the ten biggest clones make up less than 8.5%. Patients at the Seattle site were enrolled during active infection and followed longitudinally. Sample: peripheral blood. The sequence was collected from a man over 45 with COVID-19, enrolled during active disease.

The CDR3 region is CASSEVASGRYRETQYF. The CDR3 DNA sequence: TGTGCCAGCAGTGAAGTGGCTAGCGGGAGATACCGGGAGACCCAGTACTTC. This chain connects TRBV6-4 to TRBJ2-5; 10 bases fit TRBD2. This CDR3 contains 17 residues. From germline, CDR1 is MRHNA and CDR2 SNTAGT. The ends lost 3 bases at V and 5 bases at J; junction bases unmatched: 12.